Shown below are 11 T cell receptor beta chains from a single sample sequenced in a study of vaccination effects on CD4 cells after COVID-19. Generated by immunoSEQ multiplex PCR, the TCRdb table keeps only in-frame clones and is missing some. The sample has more than 35,000 clones, around four fifths seen once. Sequencing followed a ViraFEST assay step that expanded antigen-specific CD4+ T cells with viral peptide pools. Having been cultured for around ten days, the cells underwent CD4+ T cell isolation. Each participant was administered two doses of either the BNT162b2 or the mRNA-1273 vaccine. Their recognized antigens are unknown. This material consisted of CD4+ T cells from PBMCs cultured with HCoV-NL63 spike peptides, taken after COVID-19 vaccination. The receptors stem from a human donor who received a COVID-19 vaccine. Some clones in this sample may be carry-over from other donors' samples.

This clone showed up just a few times. This sequence joins TRBV18 and TRBJ1-5, with D uncertain. This CDR3 has 13 residues. Between the trimmed V and J ends, which lost 1 base and 7 bases, there was a span of 8 bases. Germline V gene data show CDR1 as KGHSH and CDR2 as LQKENI. CDR3 DNA sequence: TGTGCCAGCTCACCACAGGCACAACAGCCCCAGCATTTT. It yields the protein CASSPQAQQPQHF.

V and J are TRBV14 and TRBJ2-1; D remains ambiguous. V was cut by 0 bases and J by 6 bases, with 6 bases left in between. CDR3 length: 13 amino acids. CDR1 is SGHDN and CDR2 is FVKESK in the germline V gene. The CDR3 DNA reads TGTGCCAGCAGCCAAGATCTAAGCAATGAGCAGTTCTTC. The encoded protein is CASSQDLSNEQFF.

This clone was observed a handful of times. The rearrangement joins TRBV12-3 or TRBV12-4 to TRBJ2-2; D ambiguous. This CDR3 spans 13 amino acids. Trimming shortened V by 6 bases and J by 5 bases, and 10 bases separated the two germline ends. The CDR3 DNA sequence: TGTGCCAGCAGGTTTGATATAACCGGGGAGCTGTTTTTT. Translating it yields CASRFDITGELFF.

This clone came up once. The CDR3 nucleotides are TGTGCCAGCAGCAAACGAACGGACAGGGGGGTGGGAGCTTTCTTT. Residues: CASSKRTDRGVGAFF. The chain joins TRBV7-8 to TRBJ1-1, with 10 bases fitting TRBD1. Germline CDR1 SGHVS, CDR2 FQNEAQ. Germline trimming cut 5 bases from V and 10 bases from J; bases unmatched to any gene: 13. The CDR3 runs to 15 residues.

This clone came up once. The genes are TRBV18 and TRBJ1-1, with D perhaps TRBD1 (5 bases). Trimming removed 3 bases from V and 7 bases from J, with 9 bases in between. The CDR3 consists of 12 residues. Germline lookup yields CDR1 KGHSH and CDR2 LQKENI. The DNA of the CDR3 is TGTGCCAGCTCACCCGGGGCATTTGAAGCTTTCTTT. It translates to CASSPGAFEAFF. Supplemented by reference TRBV18 and TRBJ1-1, the full variable domain reads NAGVMQNPRHLVRRRGQEARLRCSPMKGHSHVYWYRQLPEEGLKFMVYLQKENIIDESGMPKERFSAEFPKEGPSILRIQQVVRGDSAAYFCASSPGAFEAFFGQGTRLTVV.

The V call is TRBV5-1, the J call TRBJ1-6; D ambiguous. Looked up from germline, CDR1 is SGHRS and CDR2 is YFSETQ. There are 15 residues in the CDR3. Trimming stripped 0 bases from V and 8 bases from J, with 12 bases between. CDR3 sequence: CASSLAGSRYSPLHF. DNA of the CDR3: TGCGCCAGCAGCTTGGCGGGGAGTAGGTATTCACCCCTCCACTTT.

The V and J genes are TRBV10-3 and TRBJ1-3; a possible D gene is TRBD1 (5 bases). The CDR3 runs 12 residues. From germline, CDR1 is ENHRY and CDR2 SYGVKD. V lost 0 bases, J lost 8 bases, and 5 bases lay in between. The CDR3 protein is CAISESGDTIYF. The CDR3 DNA reads as TGTGCCATCAGTGAGTCAGGGGACACCATATATTTT.

The V gene is TRBV28, the J gene TRBJ1-4; no clear D. The CDR3 sequence is 13 residues long. Germline V gene sequence: CDR1 MDHEN, CDR2 SYDVKM. With 7 bases removed from V and 8 bases from J, the gap between germline ends came to 14 bases. The CDR3 region is CASISGGYEKLFF. CDR3 nucleotide sequence: TGTGCCAGCATCAGCGGAGGATACGAAAAACTGTTTTTT.

This chain joins TRBV20-1 and TRBJ1-2; a weak D match, TRBD1 (5 bases). Germline V gene sequence: CDR1 DFQATT, CDR2 SNEGSKA (reference sequence). V was trimmed by 3 bases and J by 8 bases, leaving 13 bases between them. CDR3 size: 12 residues. CDR3 bases: TGCAGTGCTAGTAGGCAGGGATTCGGCTACACCTTC. Its translation is CSASRQGFGYTF.

This clone was recorded only once. The chain joins TRBV6-2 or TRBV6-3 to TRBJ2-7, with 7 nucleotides matching TRBD2. This CDR3 has 14 amino acids. Per the germline V gene, CDR1 is MNHEY and CDR2 is SVGEGT. J lost 7 bases, V lost 4 bases, and 10 bases had no gene match. The DNA of the CDR3 is TGTGCCAGCAGTTCACTAGCGCCTGGAGGGGAGCAGTACGTC. Its translation is CASSSLAPGGEQYV.

The rearrangement links TRBV4-2 to TRBJ2-1; no definite D call. This CDR3 is built from 15 residues. V was trimmed by 1 base and J by 8 bases, leaving 15 bases between them. Germline-derived CDR1 and CDR2 are LGHNA and YNFKEQ. The CDR3 nucleotides read TGTGCCAGCAGCCAAGCTTTATCATCGCGGTATGAGCAGTTCTTC. Encoded protein: CASSQALSSRYEQFF.